These 17 T cell receptor beta chains were all obtained from the same sample, sequenced in a study of molecular identifiers for immune sequencing clone quantification. TCRdb reprocessed the PCR reads with MiXCR, giving one entry per CDR3 protein. Of approximately 670,000 distinct CDR3 sequences in the sample, 20% were seen once. The source material was naive CD8+ T cells from blood, with Jurkat cell RNA spiked in. Described subset: FACS-sorted CD8+CD4-CCR7+CD45RA+ naive T cells. These receptors were collected from a human donor in good health. Some libraries in this study had Jurkat cell RNA spiked in.

This clonotype has more than one count but fewer than ten. This may be a read error: a much more frequent sequence differs by one nucleotide. The chain couples TRBV21-1 to TRBJ2-4. TRBV21-1 is recorded as a pseudogene. CDR3 length equals 15 residues. CDR3 bases: TGTGCCAGCATTGTCACAGTTTTAGCCAAAAACATTCGGTACTTC. It translates to CASIVTVLAKNIRYF.

This clonotype has a handful of counts. The J gene is TRBJ2-7, the V gene TRBV6-2 or TRBV6-3, with D unresolved. This CDR3 contains 14 residues. Germline V lookup: CDR1 MNHEY, CDR2 SVGEGT. Trimming left V 5 bases short and J 5 bases short, with 16 bases between. CDR3 sequence (DNA): TGTGCCAGCAGTCAAGGCTGGGGTGACGACGAGCAGTACTTC. This gives the protein CASSQGWGDDEQYF.

This clonotype was picked up a small number of times. The J gene is TRBJ2-1, the V gene TRBV25-1, with no clear D. CDR3 length equals 13 residues. Germline V gene sequence: CDR1 MGHDK, CDR2 SYGVNS. Trimming cost V 4 bases and J 10 bases, with 14 bases left between them. The CDR3 bases are TGTGCCAGCAGTGTTGCCTCCGAGAGAGAGCAGTTCTTC. Its protein is CASSVASEREQFF.

The table lists this clonotype with many counts. CDR3: CASSSGQEPYEQYF. The CDR3 coding sequence is TGTGCCAGCAGCTCGGGACAGGAGCCCTACGAGCAGTACTTC. The J gene is TRBJ2-7, the V gene TRBV5-4, with 8 positions matching TRBD1. Trimming removed 3 bases from V and 2 bases from J; junction bases left unmatched: 4. CDR3 size: 14 residues. The germline V gene encodes CDR1 SGHNT and CDR2 YYREEE (reference sequence).

About this clonotype itself: Just one base apart from a much larger clone, this may be a read error. This rearrangement joins TRBV6-6 to TRBJ2-5; tentative D call: TRBD2 (5 bases). Germline CDR1 is MNHNY and CDR2 is SVGAGI (reference sequence). This CDR3 has 19 amino acids. This chain's CDR3 is CASSYYLTNPPASQEIQYF. CDR3 sequence (DNA): TGTGCCAGCAGTTACTACCTGACTAACCCACCCGCCTCCCAAGAGATCCAGTACTTC.

About this clonotype: It may be a read error: a sequence one base away is much more abundant. This rearrangement joins TRBV3-1 to TRBJ2-7; D call uncertain. The CDR3 spans 14 residues. The germline CDR1 and CDR2 sequences are LGHDT and YNNKEL (reference sequence). With 1 base removed from V and 4 bases from J, the gap between germline ends came to 11 bases. The CDR3 spells CASSQGSVSYEQYF. CDR3 nucleotide sequence: TGTGCCAGCAGCCAAGGTTCGGTTTCGTACGAGCAGTACTTC.

The sample holds many counts of this clonotype. The chain combines TRBV6-2 or TRBV6-3 with TRBJ2-7, with 11 bases that match TRBD2. The CDR3 has 15 amino acids. V was clipped by 4 bases and J by 9 bases; unmatched bases: 11. Per germline, CDR1 MNHEY and CDR2 SVGEGT. CDR3 sequence reads: CASSFLVTSGVAQYF. CDR3 in DNA: TGTGCCAGCAGTTTCTTGGTGACTAGCGGGGTAGCGCAGTACTTC.

The table lists this clonotype with many counts. The rearrangement uses TRBV30 and TRBJ1-5; D is unresolved. Looked up from germline, CDR1 is GTSNPN and CDR2 is SVGIG (reference sequence). The V end lost 2 bases, the J end lost 6 bases, and 8 bases lay between the germline ends. The CDR3 extends over 12 amino acids. The CDR3 DNA is TGTGCCTGGAGTCCAAGTGGTCAGCCCCAGCATTTT. Protein product: CAWSPSGQPQHF.

V gene TRBV10-1 combines with J gene TRBJ2-2, with D unclear. This CDR3 region has 12 residues. Between the trimmed V and J ends, which lost 3 bases and 6 bases, there was a span of 5 bases. Per germline, CDR1 WNHNN and CDR2 SYGVQD (reference sequence). In DNA form, the CDR3 reads TGCGCCAGCAGTGATAGCCCCGGGGAGCTGTTTTTT. Its translation: CASSDSPGELFF.

In this sample, this clonotype turned up many times. The rearrangement uses TRBV9 and TRBJ1-3; D is unclear. The CDR3 has 15 residues. Between the trimmed V and J ends, which lost 4 bases and 0 bases, there was a span of 11 bases. The germline gives CDR1 SGDLS, CDR2 YYNGEE. CDR3 sequence reads: CASSPSWSSGNTIYF. In DNA form, the CDR3 reads TGTGCCAGCAGCCCTAGTTGGAGCTCTGGAAACACCATATATTTT.

This clonotype was seen many times. The chain combines TRBV28 with TRBJ2-7; D call uncertain. The CDR3 is made up of 12 amino acids. V lost 3 bases and J 6 bases, leaving 9 bases between the germline ends. The V gene's germline CDR1 is MDHEN and CDR2 SYDVKM. The CDR3: CASSFSSGEQYF. In DNA form, the CDR3 reads TGTGCCAGCAGTTTCAGTTCGGGCGAGCAGTACTTC.

V usage is TRBV2 and J usage is TRBJ2-5, with D possibly TRBD2 on 6 matching bases. The CDR3 runs 13 residues. Per germline, CDR1 SNHLY and CDR2 FYNNEI. V lost 6 bases and J lost 7, with 15 bases in between. CDR3 loop: CASRGGVKVTQYF. The CDR3 DNA is TGTGCCAGCAGGGGGGGAGTCAAAGTGACCCAGTACTTC.

The table lists this clonotype with many counts. The gene calls are TRBV28 and TRBJ2-7, with 7 nucleotides matching TRBD2. V shed 6 bases and J 2 bases; nucleotides not matched to a gene: 19. Germline lookup yields CDR1 MDHEN and CDR2 SYDVKM. This CDR3 has 18 residues. The CDR3 loop reads CASRRTPRASGLTYEQYF. The CDR3 coding sequence is TGTGCCAGCAGGCGAACGCCCCGGGCTAGCGGCTTGACCTACGAGCAGTACTTC. The variable domain in full, with the rest retrieved from reference TRBV28 and TRBJ2-7, is DVKVTQSSRYLVKRTGEKVFLECVQDMDHENMFWYRQDPGLGLRLIYFSYDVKMKEKGDIPEGYSVSREKKERFSLILESASTNQTSMYLCASRRTPRASGLTYEQYFGPGTRLTVT.

This clonotype was found many times. The rearrangement uses TRBV4-3 and TRBJ1-5; D is uncertain. Germline-derived CDR1 and CDR2 are LGHNA and YSLEER. The CDR3 spans 18 residues. The V end was cut by 0 bases, the J end by 1 base, with 16 bases between. CDR3 coding DNA: TGCGCCAGCAGCCAAGATAAGCTCGTGGGTAGGAGCAATCAGCCCCAGCATTTT. The encoded protein is CASSQDKLVGRSNQPQHF.

There are a few counts of this clonotype. The CDR3 loop reads CASSISGTYEQYF. The CDR3 DNA is TGTGCCAGTAGTATATCTGGAACTTACGAGCAGTACTTC. This chain links TRBV19 with TRBJ2-7, with D unresolved. CDR3 length equals 13 residues. V lost 2 bases and J 4 bases, leaving 9 bases between the germline ends. The germline V gene encodes CDR1 LNHDA and CDR2 SQIVND (reference sequence). Using reference TRBV19 and TRBJ2-7 for the parts outside the CDR3, the full variable domain is DGGITQSPKYLFRKEGQNVTLSCEQNLNHDAMYWYRQDPGQGLRLIYYSQIVNDFQKGDIAEGYSVSREKKESFPLTVTSAQKNPTAFYLCASSISGTYEQYFGPGTRLTVT.

A remark on this clonotype: Just one base apart from a much larger clone, this may be a read error. The V and J genes are TRBV4-3 and TRBJ1-1; D uncertain. The CDR3 has 14 residues. From germline, CDR1 is LGHNA and CDR2 YSLEER. The CDR3 sequence: CASSRDVANTEALF. The DNA for the CDR3 is TGCGCCAGCAGCCGAGACGTTGCCAACACTGAAGCTCTCTTT.

This clonotype was picked up a small number of times. A much larger clone differs from this one at a single base, so this may be a read error. The chain combines TRBV7-9 with TRBJ2-5, with D perhaps TRBD1 or TRBD2 (5 bases each). The CDR3 consists of 16 residues. CDR1 is SEHNR and CDR2 is FQNEAQ in the germline V gene (reference sequence). The DNA of the CDR3 is TGTGCCGGCAGCCGGACTCAAATGGGGGAACGAGAGACCCAGTACTTC. The encoded protein is CAGSRTQMGERETQYF.